This T cell receptor (beta chain) was sequenced for a study of PD-L1 blockade in urothelial cancer. Background on the study: Of prior chemotherapy regimens, patients had received between 0 and 3. T cells numbered a median of around 150,000 in the blood samples.

A few counts support this clone. Into every PCR, synthetic TCR analog templates were spiked. The table came from immunoSEQ multiplex PCR; TCRdb's copy has only in-frame clones and leaves some out. The sample holds under 150,000 clones, 80% to 90% seen once. Time point of the sample: peripheral blood 6 weeks after treatment start. The number of samples from each patient was between 1 and 8, taken pretreatment and on-treatment. Trimming shortened V by 0 bases and J by 2 bases, and 5 bases separated the two germline ends. The CDR3 totals 13 residues. Germline V CDR1 and CDR2: SGDLS, YYNGEE. This sample comprised PBMCs, obtained around atezolizumab (anti-PD-L1) treatment. The sequence was obtained from a man aged 55 to 69 with urothelial cancer. J is TRBJ2-5 and V is TRBV9; D is uncertain. CDR3 DNA sequence: TGTGCCAGCAGCGTAGGGCAGCAAGAGACCCAGTACTTC. Protein product: CASSVGQQETQYF.